The 32 T cell receptor beta chains below come from one sample, sequenced in a study of T cells in localized non-small cell lung cancer. Some clones are missing from TCRdb's copy, which holds only in-frame ones; the method was immunoSEQ multiplex PCR. The table has roughly 21,000 clones, approximately 85% seen once; the top ten hold less than 30%. Sequencing used peripheral blood mononuclear cells, obtained before any cancer treatment. These TCRs come from a male donor at least 60 years old with stage II lung adenocarcinoma.

This clone was observed a few times. V gene TRBV28 combines with J gene TRBJ2-5, with unresolved D. In germline, CDR1 is MDHEN, CDR2 SYDVKM. This CDR3 is built from 12 residues. V lost 7 bases and J lost 0, with 6 bases in between. The CDR3 loop is CASTSYQETQYF. In nucleotides, the CDR3 is TGTGCCAGCACGTCCTACCAAGAGACCCAGTACTTC.

This sequence joins TRBV6-1 and TRBJ2-5; 12 bases fit TRBD2. Germline lookup yields CDR1 MNHNS and CDR2 SASEGT. The CDR3 is 15 amino acids. Trimming took 2 bases from V and 4 from J; bases not matched to a gene: 2. CDR3 bases: TGTGCCAGCAGTGAACTAGCGGGAGGGCCAGAGACCCAGTACTTC. Translation: CASSELAGGPETQYF.

This clone was found a few times. The chain recombines TRBV28 with TRBJ2-1; tentative D call: TRBD2 (5 bases). This CDR3 contains 11 residues. V was trimmed by 6 bases and J by 8 bases, leaving 8 bases between them. CDR1 and CDR2 from the germline V gene are MDHEN and SYDVKM. The CDR3 DNA sequence: TGTGCCAGCAGCAAGAGGGATGAGCAGTTCTTC. It translates to CASSKRDEQFF.

The chain carries TRBV28 and TRBJ1-4, with D hard to call. Trimming took 5 bases from V and 8 from J, leaving 21 bases between them. Germline-derived CDR1 and CDR2 are MDHEN and SYDVKM. This CDR3 is 16 amino acids long. The CDR3 loop is CASSPPRQAGEEKLFF. Here the CDR3 DNA reads TGTGCCAGCAGTCCACCTCGCCAGGCCGGAGAGGAAAAACTGTTTTTT.

Only a few counts were recorded for this clone. The chain joins TRBV7-3 to TRBJ2-1; D perhaps matches TRBD2 (6 bases). There are 15 residues in the CDR3. The V and J ends lost 4 bases and 3 bases respectively, with 13 bases between them. Per germline, CDR1 SGHTA and CDR2 FQGTGA. CDR3 in amino acids: CASSSISGSYNEQFF. In DNA, the CDR3 is TGTGCCAGCAGCTCAATTAGCGGAAGCTACAATGAGCAGTTCTTC. The whole variable domain, remainder taken from reference TRBV7-3 and TRBJ2-1, is GAGVSQTPSNKVTEKGKYVELRCDPISGHTALYWYRQSLGQGPEFLIYFQGTGAADDSGLPNDRFFAVRPEGSVSTLKIQRTERGDSAVYLCASSSISGSYNEQFFGPGTRLTVL.

The V call is TRBV5-1, the J call TRBJ1-1; no clear D gene. The germline V and J ends were trimmed by 0 bases and 1 base, with 10 bases remaining between them. Germline V gene lookup returns CDR1 SGHRS and CDR2 YFSETQ. This CDR3 has 15 amino acids. The CDR3 DNA reads TGCGCCAGCAGCTTGGTCTCGGCAGGGAACACTGAAGCTTTCTTT. Protein: CASSLVSAGNTEAFF.

This chain links TRBV28 with TRBJ2-1, with 12 bases fitting TRBD2. The J segment lost 4 bases and the V segment lost 6 bases, leaving 7 bases of the junction unmatched. The germline CDR1 and CDR2 sequences are MDHEN and SYDVKM. This CDR3 has 16 amino acids. CDR3 nucleotide sequence: TGTGCCAGCAGCGCTACTAGCGGGAGGCCATACAATGAGCAGTTCTTC. Translation gives CASSATSGRPYNEQFF.

The J gene is TRBJ1-5, the V gene TRBV19; 8 nucleotides agree with TRBD1. The J segment lost 4 bases and the V segment lost 3 bases, leaving 14 bases of the junction unmatched. CDR3 length: 18 residues. Per the germline V gene, CDR1 is LNHDA and CDR2 is SQIVND (reference sequence). Here the CDR3 DNA reads TGTGCCAGTAGTATCCCAACAGGGCAGGGGGCCTTTAATCAGCCCCAGCATTTT. Amino acid sequence: CASSIPTGQGAFNQPQHF.

V usage is TRBV5-4 and J usage is TRBJ1-1, with no clear D. V was trimmed by 3 bases and J by 0 bases, leaving 9 bases between them. This CDR3 is 14 amino acids long. Germline CDR1 is SGHNT and CDR2 is YYREEE (reference sequence). Written as DNA, the CDR3 is TGTGCCAGCAGCTCACGTGTTATGAACACTGAAGCTTTCTTT. Its translation: CASSSRVMNTEAFF. Complete variable domain (other parts from reference TRBV5-4 and TRBJ1-1): ETGVTQSPTHLIKTRGQQVTLRCSSQSGHNTVSWYQQALGQGPQFIFQYYREEENGRGNFPPRFSGLQFPNYSSELNVNALELDDSALYLCASSSRVMNTEAFFGQGTRLTVV.

The chain has TRBV28 and TRBJ1-2; a possible D gene is TRBD1 (6 bases). Trimming stripped 2 bases from V and 6 bases from J, with 16 bases between. The germline V gene encodes CDR1 MDHEN and CDR2 SYDVKM. The CDR3 totals 15 residues. The CDR3 region is CASSLPGANWNGYTF. CDR3 nucleotide sequence: TGTGCCAGCAGTTTACCGGGGGCGAATTGGAATGGCTACACCTTC.

V gene TRBV5-5 combines with J gene TRBJ1-2, with TRBD1 matching 7 bases. Losses at the gene ends were 2 bases for V and 4 bases for J; bases not matched to a gene: 2. Germline CDR1 is SGHKS and CDR2 is YYEKEE (reference sequence). The CDR3 is 13 amino acids. CDR3 region: CASSLRQGYGYTF. For the CDR3, the DNA is TGTGCCAGCAGCTTAAGACAGGGCTATGGCTACACCTTC.

J is TRBJ2-6 and V is TRBV15, with TRBD1 as a possible D gene (5 bases). This CDR3 contains 16 residues. V lost 2 bases to trimming and J lost 2 bases, with 10 bases between them. Per germline, CDR1 LNHNV and CDR2 YYDKDF (reference sequence). In DNA form, the CDR3 reads TGTGCCACCAGCAGACCCCAGGGTACTGGGGCCAACGTCCTGACTTTC. This translates into CATSRPQGTGANVLTF.

The CDR3 loop reads CASSMEGTMNTEAFF. The CDR3 DNA reads as TGTGCCAGTAGTATGGAGGGAACGATGAACACTGAAGCTTTCTTT. The chain recombines TRBV19 with TRBJ1-1, with D unclear. Germline CDR1 and CDR2: LNHDA and SQIVND (reference sequence). V lost 3 bases and J 0 bases, leaving 11 bases between the germline ends. The CDR3 covers 15 residues.

This sequence joins TRBV7-6 and TRBJ2-5, with 11 bases that match TRBD1. Trimming took 2 bases from V and 5 from J; bases not matched to a gene: 7. Germline-derived CDR1 and CDR2 are SGHVS and FNYEAQ. This CDR3 spans 16 amino acids. CDR3 sequence reads: CASSLSGTGGWETQYF. Here the CDR3 DNA reads TGTGCCAGCAGCTTATCGGGGACAGGGGGTTGGGAGACCCAGTACTTC.

The genes are TRBV5-1 and TRBJ2-5; 12 nucleotides line up with TRBD2. V gave up 4 bases and J gave up 3 bases; unmatched junction bases: 4. Germline lookup yields CDR1 SGHRS and CDR2 YFSETQ. The CDR3 spans 15 residues. The CDR3 bases are TGCGCCAGCAGCCGGACTAGCGGGAAAGAAGAGACCCAGTACTTC. Translating gives CASSRTSGKEETQYF. The variable domain in full, with the rest retrieved from reference TRBV5-1 and TRBJ2-5, is KAGVTQTPRYLIKTRGQQVTLSCSPISGHRSVSWYQQTPGQGLQFLFEYFSETQRNKGNFPGRFSGRQFSNSRSEMNVSTLELGDSALYLCASSRTSGKEETQYFGPGTRLLVL.

The J gene is TRBJ1-4, the V gene TRBV2; 9 nucleotides agree with TRBD1. Germline V gene sequence: CDR1 SNHLY, CDR2 FYNNEI. The junction had 2 bases not matched to a gene; V was cut back by 6 bases and J by 6 bases. CDR3 length: 13 residues. The CDR3 nucleotides read TGTGCCAGCAGGGGGACAGGGTATGAAAAACTGTTTTTT. It specifies CASRGTGYEKLFF.

The V call is TRBV27, the J call TRBJ2-2; D remains unclear. Trimming cost V 5 bases and J 5 bases, with 15 bases left between them. The germline V gene encodes CDR1 MNHEY and CDR2 SMNVEV (reference sequence). The CDR3 contains 15 residues. The CDR3: CASSPDSVGTGELFF. The CDR3 DNA sequence: TGTGCCAGCAGTCCCGATTCTGTGGGAACCGGGGAGCTGTTTTTT.

This chain joins TRBV4-2 and TRBJ2-2, with unresolved D. Germline V gives CDR1 LGHNA, CDR2 YNFKEQ. V dropped 5 bases and J dropped 10 bases, with 11 bases sitting between them. CDR3 length: 12 residues. CDR3 region: CASSSPLEELFF. In DNA form, the CDR3 reads TGTGCCAGCAGCTCCCCGCTGGAGGAGCTGTTTTTT.

This chain connects TRBV28 to TRBJ2-5, with D possibly called TRBD1 or TRBD2 (5 bases each). The CDR3 covers 17 residues. V dropped 10 bases and J dropped 0 bases, with 24 bases sitting between them. Looked up from germline, CDR1 is MDHEN and CDR2 is SYDVKM. Here the CDR3 DNA reads TGTGCCATTGGCCAGATGGGACGCCGAATAGACCAAGAGACCCAGTACTTC. It is translated as CAIGQMGRRIDQETQYF.

The genes are TRBV6-5 and TRBJ2-7; a possible D gene is TRBD1 (6 bases). The CDR3 spans 13 residues. The germline V gene encodes CDR1 MNHEY and CDR2 SVGAGI. The V end lost 5 bases, the J end lost 4 bases, and 12 bases lay between the germline ends. The CDR3 DNA is TGTGCCAGCAGTCGACAGGCTCGATACGAGCAGTACTTC. It encodes CASSRQARYEQYF.

The chain combines TRBV9 with TRBJ2-1; D ambiguous. V lost 0 bases, J lost 6 bases, and 7 bases lay in between. The CDR3 covers 13 residues. The germline CDR1 and CDR2 sequences are SGDLS and YYNGEE. DNA for the CDR3: TGTGCCAGCAGCGTAGCTCCGCGCAATGAGCAGTTCTTC. Residues: CASSVAPRNEQFF.

The rearrangement joins TRBV7-2 to TRBJ2-1; D unresolved. Trimming shortened V by 4 bases and J by 9 bases, and 10 bases separated the two germline ends. The CDR3 has 12 amino acids. Germline lookup yields CDR1 SGHTA and CDR2 FQGNSA. The CDR3: CASSSSRTEQFF. The CDR3 DNA is TGTGCCAGCAGCTCGTCCAGGACTGAGCAGTTCTTC.

V is TRBV11-1 and J is TRBJ2-7; 10 bases are a match to TRBD1. CDR1 and CDR2 from the germline V gene are SGHAT and FQDESV (reference sequence). Losses at the gene ends were 0 bases for V and 6 bases for J; bases not matched to a gene: 8. This CDR3 spans 16 amino acids. CDR3: CASSLAGGQGTAEQYF. The CDR3, as DNA: TGTGCCAGCAGCTTAGCAGGGGGACAGGGGACGGCCGAGCAGTACTTC. Combining the CDR3 with reference TRBV11-1 and TRBJ2-7 gives the whole variable domain EAEVAQSPRYKITEKSQAVAFWCDPISGHATLYWYRQILGQGPELLVQFQDESVVDDSQLPKDRFSAERLKGVDSTLKIQPAELGDSAMYLCASSLAGGQGTAEQYFGPGTRLTVT.

The chain employs TRBV4-1 and TRBJ1-5, with 9 bases aligning to TRBD1. The germline gives CDR1 MGHRA, CDR2 YSYEKL. CDR3 length: 18 amino acids. J lost 4 bases, V lost 0 bases, and 10 bases had no gene match. Here the CDR3 DNA reads TGCGCCAGCAGCCAAGATCTCCGGGACAGGGCATGGAATCAGCCCCAGCATTTT. It encodes CASSQDLRDRAWNQPQHF.

The chain couples TRBV7-2 to TRBJ2-3; no reliable D call. The CDR3 is 15 amino acids. The V end lost 0 bases, the J end lost 5 bases, and 12 bases lay between the germline ends. Germline V gene lookup returns CDR1 SGHTA and CDR2 FQGNSA. The CDR3 nucleotides read TGTGCCAGCAGCTTAGCGGGATTTGGCGGAGATACGCAGTATTTT. It is translated as CASSLAGFGGDTQYF.

The chain is built from TRBV5-1 and TRBJ1-1; D possibly corresponds to TRBD1 (6 bases). Trimming took 5 bases from V and 5 from J, leaving 13 bases between them. The CDR3 spans 13 residues. CDR1 SGHRS and CDR2 YFSETQ come from the germline V gene. CDR3 sequence reads: CASRDPGATEAFF. The CDR3 bases are TGCGCCAGCAGGGATCCAGGGGCGACTGAAGCTTTCTTT. Combining the CDR3 with reference TRBV5-1 and TRBJ1-1 gives the whole variable domain KAGVTQTPRYLIKTRGQQVTLSCSPISGHRSVSWYQQTPGQGLQFLFEYFSETQRNKGNFPGRFSGRQFSNSRSEMNVSTLELGDSALYLCASRDPGATEAFFGQGTRLTVV.

This rearrangement joins TRBV5-4 to TRBJ2-3, with 8 positions matching TRBD2. CDR1 and CDR2 from the germline V gene are SGHNT and YYREEE (reference sequence). J lost 0 bases, V lost 4 bases, and 7 bases had no gene match. The CDR3 extends over 16 amino acids. The CDR3 region is CASSDGTRMSTDTQYF. In DNA form, the CDR3 reads TGTGCCAGCAGCGACGGGACTAGGATGAGCACAGATACGCAGTATTTT.

The chain is built from TRBV6-1 and TRBJ1-5; no clear D. There are 14 residues in the CDR3. With 6 bases removed from V and 5 bases from J, the gap between germline ends came to 14 bases. Germline CDR1 is MNHNS and CDR2 is SASEGT. In DNA, the CDR3 is TGTGCCAGCAGCCCCGGGTGGTTAGATCAGCCCCAGCATTTT. Amino acid sequence: CASSPGWLDQPQHF.

This clone appeared a single time. This may be a read error, as it is one base from a much larger clone. The chain combines TRBV7-1 with TRBJ1-2, with no clear D. TRBV7-1 is an ORF; its function is uncertain. The CDR3 consists of 14 residues. The CDR3 bases are TGTGCCAGCAGCTTAGTATCCCCAGTGTATGGCAACACCTTC. Protein: CASSLVSPVYGNTF.

This clone was seen a single time. The CDR3 nucleotides are TGTGCCAGTACCCGGCCGGGAGGTTCTGTCTACGAGCAGTACTTC. Translated: CASTRPGGSVYEQYF. V and J are TRBV19 and TRBJ2-7, with 7 bases matching TRBD2. The germline V gene has CDR1 LNHDA and CDR2 SQIVND (reference sequence). Losses at the gene ends were 7 bases for V and 3 bases for J; bases not matched to a gene: 12. This CDR3 spans 15 amino acids.

J is TRBJ1-1 and V is TRBV5-5; D is undetermined. The CDR3 loop spans 14 amino acids. Looked up from germline, CDR1 is SGHKS and CDR2 is YYEKEE (reference sequence). V was clipped by 0 bases and J by 10 bases, with 16 bases between them. The CDR3, as DNA: TGTGCCAGCAGCTTGGTTGGCAGCGGGTTAGGAGCTTTCTTT. Protein product: CASSLVGSGLGAFF.

With regard to this clone: Likely a read error: the CDR3 ends without its conserved phenylalanine or tryptophan. The DNA is left out, because the CDR3 cannot be placed on it with certainty; the CDR3 is given as TCRdb lists it. CDR3: CASNPDRLNTL. The V gene is TRBV5-8, the J gene TRBJ2-4; TRBD1, the table's D call, was not compared with the DNA. Germline V gene lookup returns CDR1 SGHTS and CDR2 YDEGEE. The CDR3 adds up to 11 amino acids, both ends counted.